Below, 3 T cell receptor beta chains from the same sample are listed, as sequenced in a study of breast tumors, draining lymph nodes, adjacent tissues. Axillary draining lymph nodes of breast cancer patients supplied the node samples. TCRdb used MiXCR to reprocess the multiplex PCR reads, holding one entry per CDR3 protein. The table lists some 100,000 distinct CDR3 sequences, 21% of them singletons. Material: axillary lymph node tissue. These TCRs come from a female donor with breast cancer. Some clones in this sample may be carry-over from other donors' samples.

In its sample, this clonotype was seen a few times. The J gene is TRBJ2-4, the V gene TRBV3-1; TRBD2 agrees at 13 bases. After removal of 3 bases from V and 8 bases from J, the junction contained 4 bases not matched to a gene. The length of the CDR3 is 15 residues. Germline-derived CDR1 and CDR2 are LGHDT and YNNKEL (reference sequence). The CDR3 sequence: CASSHRTSGRDIQYF. The CDR3 DNA is TGTGCCAGCAGCCATCGGACTAGCGGGAGAGACATTCAGTACTTC.

This clonotype was seen repeatedly, ten times or more. V and J are TRBV6-2 or TRBV6-3 and TRBJ2-3, with TRBD2 matching over 8 bases. The CDR3 consists of 14 residues. Germline V gene sequence: CDR1 MNHEY, CDR2 SVGEGT. V trimming: 4 bases; J trimming: 7 bases; junction bases outside the gene matches: 7. Here the CDR3 reads CASSSSGSRHTQYF. The CDR3 nucleotides are TGTGCCAGCAGTTCGAGCGGGAGTCGTCATACGCAGTATTTT.

In its sample, this clonotype was seen many times. V gene TRBV7-9 combines with J gene TRBJ2-1, with D perhaps matching TRBD1 (6 bases). Germline V gene sequence: CDR1 SEHNR, CDR2 FQNEAQ (reference sequence). This CDR3 has 14 residues. V lost 5 bases and J lost 8, with 16 bases in between. CDR3 amino acids: CASSVDQGIDEQFF. CDR3 nucleotides: TGTGCCAGCAGCGTAGACCAGGGGATAGATGAGCAGTTCTTC.